The T cell receptor beta chain described here comes from a study of chemoradiotherapy in HPV16-positive cancers. J gave up 4 bases and V 7 bases, and 1 base lay outside the gene matches. The CDR3 has 12 residues. CDR1 and CDR2 (germline): SNHLY, FYNNEI. Repertoires were sampled repeatedly during chemoradiotherapy. Study findings and constraints: Candidate HPV-specific clones and E7-related TCR motifs grew in tumor during treatment.

As regards this clone: The antigen is not known.

Generated by immunoSEQ multiplex PCR, the TCRdb table keeps only in-frame clones and is missing some. The repertoire holds around 3,700 clones, approximately 85% seen once, with roughly 9.2% in the top ten. The chain employs TRBV2 and TRBJ2-1; the match to TRBD2 covers 7 bases. Sequences were derived from tumor tissue, sampled from a patient who underwent chemoradiotherapy. The sequence derives from a human donor with HPV-associated anogenital cancer. The CDR3 here is CASTSGYNEQFF. In nucleotides, the CDR3 is TGTGCCAGCACTAGCGGATACAATGAGCAGTTCTTC.